Below, 10 T cell receptor beta chains from the same sample are listed, as sequenced in a study of OX40 agonist ivuxolimab in advanced cancers. Measured with immunoSEQ multiplex PCR; TCRdb has only the in-frame clones, and not every one. The data show under 85,000 clones, over 85% seen once. Sequencing was performed on CD4+ or CD8+ T cells sorted from blood, taken in a trial of the OX40 agonist ivuxolimab. The receptors originated from an adult with an advanced solid tumor such as melanoma, head and neck, liver or kidney cancer.

This chain connects TRBV19 to TRBJ2-1, with TRBD1 identical over 7 bases. The trim removed 5 bases at V and 3 bases at J, leaving 4 bases unmatched. This CDR3 is 14 amino acids long. Per the germline V gene, CDR1 is LNHDA and CDR2 is SQIVND (reference sequence). For the CDR3, the DNA is TGTGCCAGTAGTGAGGCAGGGGGCTACAATGAGCAGTTCTTC. Protein sequence: CASSEAGGYNEQFF.

The chain couples TRBV13 to TRBJ2-7; 7 nucleotides agree with TRBD2. CDR3 length: 15 amino acids. Germline V gene data show CDR1 as PRHDT and CDR2 as FYEKMQ (reference sequence). The V segment lost 3 bases and the J segment 3 bases; nucleotides outside the gene matches: 8. The CDR3 DNA reads TGTGCCAGCAGCTTGCGCGGGGGTCTCCACTACGAGCAGTACTTC. Amino acids: CASSLRGGLHYEQYF. The complete variable domain, with remaining parts taken from reference TRBV13 and TRBJ2-7, reads AAGVIQSPRHLIKEKRETATLKCYPIPRHDTVYWYQQGPGQDPQFLISFYEKMQSDKGSIPDRFSAQQFSDYHSELNMSSLELGDSALYFCASSLRGGLHYEQYFGPGTRLTVT.

The sample holds one count of this clone. V gene TRBV9 combines with J gene TRBJ2-1, with D unclear. Trimming left V 0 bases short and J 3 bases short, with 7 bases between. The CDR3 consists of 14 residues. Germline V gene data show CDR1 as SGDLS and CDR2 as YYNGEE. The CDR3 sequence is CASSVDADYNEQFF. DNA for the CDR3: TGTGCCAGCAGCGTAGATGCAGACTACAATGAGCAGTTCTTC.

The chain is built from TRBV30 and TRBJ1-3; no clear D. V was pared by 1 base and J by 0 bases, with 16 bases between. In germline, CDR1 is GTSNPN, CDR2 SVGIG (reference sequence). The length of the CDR3 is 17 residues. The CDR3 DNA reads TGTGCCTGGAGTGCTACTTACCGGGATCTCTCTGGAAACACCATATATTTT. It encodes CAWSATYRDLSGNTIYF.

This chain connects TRBV5-4 to TRBJ2-3, with unresolved D. Trimming took off 0 bases at V and 2 bases at J, with 4 bases between the two ends. CDR1 is SGHNT and CDR2 is YYREEE in the germline V gene (reference sequence). The CDR3 is made up of 13 amino acids. The CDR3 loop reads CASSLGYTDTQYF. CDR3 bases: TGTGCCAGCAGCTTGGGCTACACAGATACGCAGTATTTT.

The V gene is TRBV14, the J gene TRBJ2-3, with D uncertain. This CDR3 is built from 15 residues. Trimming stripped 0 bases from V and 2 bases from J, with 9 bases between. The germline CDR1 and CDR2 sequences are SGHDN and FVKESK. DNA of the CDR3: TGTGCCAGCAGCCAAGATGTTACCCCCACAGATACGCAGTATTTT. Its protein product is CASSQDVTPTDTQYF.

The chain carries TRBV7-6 and TRBJ2-5, with 9 bases fitting TRBD1. The CDR3 extends over 14 amino acids. Germline CDR1 and CDR2: SGHVS and FNYEAQ. V lost 7 bases to trimming and J lost 4 bases; unmatched junction nucleotides: 7. The CDR3 DNA sequence: TGTGCCAGCAATCCGACAGGGGGGGCAGAGACCCAGTACTTC. Its translation is CASNPTGGAETQYF.

Relative to its sample, this clone is medium-sized. The gene calls are TRBV2 and TRBJ2-7, with TRBD1 matching over 7 bases. This CDR3 is 13 amino acids long. From germline, CDR1 is SNHLY and CDR2 FYNNEI. V was clipped by 6 bases and J by 3 bases; unmatched bases: 5. Here the CDR3 reads CASRGRGFYEQYF. CDR3 coding DNA: TGTGCCAGCAGAGGCAGGGGGTTCTACGAGCAGTACTTC.

The chain has TRBV28 and TRBJ1-3; D is undetermined. Trimming pared 7 bases from V and 0 bases from J, leaving 10 bases between. The germline V gene encodes CDR1 MDHEN and CDR2 SYDVKM. The CDR3 runs to 14 residues. CDR3 sequence (DNA): TGTGCCAGCATCGTCGGTTACTCTGGAAACACCATATATTTT. Translated: CASIVGYSGNTIYF.

V gene TRBV7-6 combines with J gene TRBJ2-2; 7 nucleotides agree with TRBD2. V lost 3 bases to trimming and J lost 4 bases; unmatched junction nucleotides: 11. The CDR3 is 17 amino acids. CDR1 SGHVS and CDR2 FNYEAQ come from the germline V gene. The CDR3 sequence: CASSLGGAGTATGELFF. For the CDR3, the DNA is TGTGCCAGCAGCTTGGGAGGGGCCGGTACGGCCACCGGGGAGCTGTTTTTT. Full variable domain (missing parts from reference TRBV7-6 and TRBJ2-2): GAGVSQSPRYKVTKRGQDVALRCDPISGHVSLYWYRQALGQGPEFLTYFNYEAQQDKSGLPNDRFSAERPEGSISTLTIQRTEQRDSAMYRCASSLGGAGTATGELFFGEGSRLTVL.